Listed here are 32 T cell receptor beta chains from one sample, sequenced in a study of control samples from healthy donors and cancer patients. The assay was immunoSEQ multiplex PCR, and TCRdb's table has in-frame clones only and misses some. The sample includes 150,000 or so clones, just over 85% of them seen just once. Sequenced input: blood. The receptors derive from a young man in good health.

This rearrangement joins TRBV20-1 to TRBJ2-3; D is unclear. The V and J ends lost 3 bases and 2 bases respectively, with 18 bases between them. Germline V gene lookup returns CDR1 DFQATT and CDR2 SNEGSKA (reference sequence). The CDR3 length is 16 residues. Written as DNA, the CDR3 is TGCAGTGCTAGTCGGTTTCGGGCGGCTATCACAGATACGCAGTATTTT. It specifies CSASRFRAAITDTQYF.

The CDR3 DNA follows: TGTGCCAGCAGCCGTACGCCGGAGGAAGCTTTCTTT. As protein: CASSRTPEEAFF. The chain couples TRBV11-2 to TRBJ1-1; D gene ambiguous. V lost 5 bases to trimming and J lost 8 bases, with 12 bases between them. Germline V gene data show CDR1 as SGHAT and CDR2 as FQNNGV. This CDR3 region has 12 residues. The whole variable domain, remainder taken from reference TRBV11-2 and TRBJ1-1, is EAGVAQSPRYKIIEKRQSVAFWCNPISGHATLYWYQQILGQGPKLLIQFQNNGVVDDSQLPKDRFSAERLKGVDSTLKIQPAKLEDSAVYLCASSRTPEEAFFGQGTRLTVV.

The rearrangement joins TRBV25-1 to TRBJ2-7; D is undetermined. Germline lookup yields CDR1 MGHDK and CDR2 SYGVNS. The CDR3 is 13 amino acids. Trimming removed 3 bases from V and 2 bases from J, with 8 bases in between. The CDR3 spells CASSESAPYEQYF. In DNA, the CDR3 is TGTGCCAGCAGTGAGTCGGCCCCCTACGAGCAGTACTTC.

The gene calls are TRBV11-2 and TRBJ1-3, with D unresolved. Trimming stripped 5 bases from V and 0 bases from J, with 11 bases between. The CDR3 consists of 15 residues. Germline CDR1 reads SGHAT; CDR2 reads FQNNGV. CDR3 residues: CASSLQRSSGNTIYF. CDR3 in DNA: TGTGCCAGCAGCCTTCAGCGGAGCTCTGGAAACACCATATATTTT. The complete variable domain, with remaining parts taken from reference TRBV11-2 and TRBJ1-3, reads EAGVAQSPRYKIIEKRQSVAFWCNPISGHATLYWYQQILGQGPKLLIQFQNNGVVDDSQLPKDRFSAERLKGVDSTLKIQPAKLEDSAVYLCASSLQRSSGNTIYFGEGSWLTVV.

The chain combines TRBV28 with TRBJ2-7; tentatively, D is TRBD1 (6 bases). This CDR3 has 15 amino acids. The V gene lost 1 base and the J gene lost 3 bases, with 13 bases spanning the gap. Germline loops: CDR1 MDHEN, CDR2 SYDVKM. The CDR3 loop reads CASSLSAGDNYEQYF. The CDR3 DNA is TGTGCCAGCAGTTTATCGGCAGGGGATAACTACGAGCAGTACTTC.

The gene calls are TRBV9 and TRBJ1-4, with D maybe TRBD1 (6 bases). This CDR3 is 14 amino acids long. Germline V gene lookup returns CDR1 SGDLS and CDR2 YYNGEE. Trimming took 4 bases from V and 2 from J, leaving 9 bases between them. DNA for the CDR3: TGTGCCAGCAGCCGGGGGGGCACTAATGAAAAACTGTTTTTT. Protein product: CASSRGGTNEKLFF. The complete variable domain, with remaining parts taken from reference TRBV9 and TRBJ1-4, reads DSGVTQTPKHLITATGQRVTLRCSPRSGDLSVYWYQQSLDQGLQFLIQYYNGEERAKGNILERFSAQQFPDLHSELNLSSLELGDSALYFCASSRGGTNEKLFFGSGTQLSVL.

This rearrangement joins TRBV7-3 to TRBJ1-2; 7 bases are shared with TRBD1. The CDR3 sequence is 14 residues long. With 4 bases clipped from V and 8 bases from J, the junction kept 10 bases outside the gene matches. CDR1 SGHTA and CDR2 FQGTGA come from the germline V gene. CDR3: CASSSVGGGEGYTF. The CDR3 DNA reads as TGTGCCAGCAGCTCGGTTGGAGGGGGCGAGGGCTACACCTTC. Drawing the rest from reference TRBV7-3 and TRBJ1-2, the complete variable domain is GAGVSQTPSNKVTEKGKYVELRCDPISGHTALYWYRQSLGQGPEFLIYFQGTGAADDSGLPNDRFFAVRPEGSVSTLKIQRTERGDSAVYLCASSSVGGGEGYTFGSGTRLTVV.

The gene calls are TRBV5-6 and TRBJ2-7, with 8 bases identical to TRBD2. The CDR3 length is 16 residues. Germline V gene sequence: CDR1 SGHDT, CDR2 YYEEEE. The V gene end was trimmed by 3 bases and the J gene end by 5 bases; junction bases not matched to a gene: 13. CDR3 region: CASSSGGRGGGNEQYF. In DNA, the CDR3 is TGTGCCAGCAGCTCCGGCGGACGGGGGGGAGGTAACGAGCAGTACTTC. Combining the CDR3 with reference TRBV5-6 and TRBJ2-7 gives the whole variable domain DAGVTQSPTHLIKTRGQQVTLRCSPKSGHDTVSWYQQALGQGPQFIFQYYEEEERQRGNFPDRFSGHQFPNYSSELNVNALLLGDSALYLCASSSGGRGGGNEQYFGPGTRLTVT.

This chain joins TRBV5-1 and TRBJ2-1; 10 nucleotides match TRBD2. The V segment lost 0 bases and the J segment 5 bases; nucleotides outside the gene matches: 2. The CDR3 sequence is 15 residues long. The V gene's germline CDR1 is SGHRS and CDR2 YFSETQ. The CDR3 coding sequence is TGCGCCAGCAGCTTGGGGCTAGCGGGGGACAATGAGCAGTTCTTC. It encodes CASSLGLAGDNEQFF.

This chain joins TRBV6-6 and TRBJ1-1; 7 positions agree with TRBD1. Per the germline V gene, CDR1 is MNHNY and CDR2 is SVGAGI (reference sequence). This CDR3 spans 14 amino acids. J was trimmed by 3 bases and V by 7 bases; bases with no gene match: 8. As DNA, the CDR3 is TGTGCCAGCACTATACAGGGGTTCGACACTGAAGCTTTCTTT. It codes for CASTIQGFDTEAFF.

The J gene is TRBJ2-2, the V gene TRBV7-9; D is uncertain. This CDR3 has 14 amino acids. Germline lookup yields CDR1 SEHNR and CDR2 FQNEAQ (reference sequence). V shed 3 bases and J shed 3 bases, with 8 bases lying between them. The CDR3 loop is CASSLAEYTGELFF. The CDR3, as DNA: TGTGCCAGCAGCTTGGCAGAGTACACCGGGGAGCTGTTTTTT.

This clone was counted a few times. The chain couples TRBV6-6 to TRBJ1-1; tentatively, D is TRBD1 (5 bases). Germline V gives CDR1 MNHNY, CDR2 SVGAGI (reference sequence). This CDR3 region has 16 residues. Trimming removed 6 bases at V and 4 bases at J, with 21 bases between. DNA for the CDR3: TGTGCCAGCAGCTCCTCCGTCGGGGGAGTCGGCACTGAAGCTTTCTTT. Its protein is CASSSSVGGVGTEAFF.

The chain carries TRBV5-4 and TRBJ1-2; weak D call: TRBD1 (6 bases). CDR1 is SGHNT, CDR2 YYREEE, per germline (reference sequence). The CDR3 is 14 residues long. V lost 5 bases, J lost 5 bases, and 16 bases lay in between. CDR3 in amino acids: CASRITGSRYGYTF. In DNA, the CDR3 is TGTGCCAGCAGAATAACAGGGTCTAGGTATGGCTACACCTTC.

V is TRBV7-8 and J is TRBJ2-3; 7 nucleotides match TRBD2. Germline V CDR1 and CDR2: SGHVS, FQNEAQ. V shed 1 base, J shed 9 bases, and the junction held 4 bases outside the gene matches. The CDR3 runs 13 residues. CDR3 residues: CASSLDQGGTQYF. For the CDR3, the DNA is TGTGCCAGCAGCTTAGATCAGGGAGGGACGCAGTATTTT. Filled out from reference TRBV7-8 and TRBJ2-3, the complete variable domain reads GAGVSQSPRYKVAKRGQDVALRCDPISGHVSLFWYQQALGQGPEFLTYFQNEAQLDKSGLPSDRFFAERPEGSVSTLKIQRTQQEDSAVYLCASSLDQGGTQYFGPGTRLTVL.

V gene TRBV15 combines with J gene TRBJ1-1; D unresolved. The germline gives CDR1 LNHNV, CDR2 YYDKDF (reference sequence). Trimming cost V 0 bases and J 7 bases, with 9 bases left between them. CDR3 length: 13 amino acids. This CDR3 is CATSREVFGEAFF. The CDR3 DNA reads as TGTGCCACCAGCAGAGAAGTCTTCGGTGAAGCTTTCTTT.

This clone was counted a few times. The sample contains more than one DNA sequence encoding this CDR3. The chain uses TRBV28 and TRBJ1-2, with 10 nucleotides matching TRBD1. CDR3 length equals 13 residues. The V and J ends lost 2 bases and 6 bases, in that order; junction bases with no gene match: 0. Germline CDR1 reads MDHEN; CDR2 reads SYDVKM. As DNA, the CDR3 is TGTGCCAGCAGTTTAGGACAGGGGGATGGCTACACCTTC. As protein: CASSLGQGDGYTF.

This chain links TRBV6-5 with TRBJ1-2, with a tentative D call TRBD1 (5 bases). Germline CDR1 reads MNHEY; CDR2 reads SVGAGI. There are 15 residues in the CDR3. V was cut by 5 bases and J by 2 bases, with 15 bases left in between. The chain's CDR3 is CASSTSPAGNYGYTF. CDR3 DNA: TGTGCCAGCAGTACATCTCCCGCAGGGAACTATGGCTACACCTTC.

CDR3 residues: CATSGRGSYNEQFF. The CDR3 DNA sequence: TGTGCCACCAGCGGCCGGGGCAGTTACAATGAGCAGTTCTTC. V is TRBV15 and J is TRBJ2-1; either TRBD1 or TRBD2 may fit D (5 bases each). V lost 5 bases and J 4 bases, leaving 12 bases between the germline ends. Per germline, CDR1 LNHNV and CDR2 YYDKDF (reference sequence). The CDR3 is 14 residues long. The full variable domain, rest sourced from reference TRBV15 and TRBJ2-1, is DAMVIQNPRYQVTQFGKPVTLSCSQTLNHNVMYWYQQKSSQAPKLLFHYYDKDFNNEADTPDNFQSRRPNTSFCFLDIRSPGLGDTAMYLCATSGRGSYNEQFFGPGTRLTVL.

The chain joins TRBV11-2 to TRBJ2-3, with 9 positions matching TRBD2. This CDR3 spans 16 amino acids. The J segment lost 1 base and the V segment lost 3 bases, leaving 5 bases of the junction unmatched. Germline V CDR1 and CDR2: SGHAT, FQNNGV. The CDR3 loop is CASSFTRGGGTDTQYF. The DNA for the CDR3 is TGTGCCAGCAGCTTTACGCGGGGGGGCGGCACAGATACGCAGTATTTT. Drawing the rest from reference TRBV11-2 and TRBJ2-3, the complete variable domain is EAGVAQSPRYKIIEKRQSVAFWCNPISGHATLYWYQQILGQGPKLLIQFQNNGVVDDSQLPKDRFSAERLKGVDSTLKIQPAKLEDSAVYLCASSFTRGGGTDTQYFGPGTRLTVL.

The V and J genes are TRBV5-6 and TRBJ2-1; maybe TRBD1 (5 bases). The CDR3 has 13 amino acids. Deletions cut 2 bases from V and 10 bases from J, with 13 bases between. Germline V gene lookup returns CDR1 SGHDT and CDR2 YYEEEE. The CDR3 spells CASSFFIPGEQFF. CDR3 bases: TGTGCCAGCAGCTTCTTTATCCCAGGGGAGCAGTTCTTC. Full variable domain (outside the CDR3, taken from reference TRBV5-6 and TRBJ2-1): DAGVTQSPTHLIKTRGQQVTLRCSPKSGHDTVSWYQQALGQGPQFIFQYYEEEERQRGNFPDRFSGHQFPNYSSELNVNALLLGDSALYLCASSFFIPGEQFFGPGTRLTVL.

Note on this clone: Compared with germline, one end of the junction differs, possibly owing to a read error. CDR3: CASSLDSNTEAFF. As DNA, the CDR3 is TGTGCTAGCAGCTTAGACAGCAACACTGAAGCTTTCTTT. The rearrangement links TRBV7-7 to TRBJ1-1; D may be TRBD1 (5 bases). The CDR3 totals 13 residues. Germline CDR1 and CDR2: SSHAT and FNYEAQ (reference sequence).

This chain links TRBV25-1 with TRBJ1-5; the D is unclear. V lost 0 bases, J lost 4 bases, and 7 bases lay in between. Germline CDR1 MGHDK, CDR2 SYGVNS. The CDR3 spans 14 residues. CDR3 protein: CASSEYGSNQPQHF. CDR3 coding DNA: TGTGCCAGCAGTGAATACGGCTCAAATCAGCCCCAGCATTTT.

This sequence joins TRBV24-1 and TRBJ2-3; D is unclear. Between the trimmed V and J ends, which lost 2 bases and 2 bases, there was a span of 28 bases. Germline V gives CDR1 KGHDR, CDR2 SFDVKD. The CDR3 runs 21 residues. For the CDR3, the DNA is TGTGCCACCAGTGATTCCCGATACCCTCTAACAGAGTCCGAACCCACAGATACGCAGTATTTT. Translation: CATSDSRYPLTESEPTDTQYF.

CDR3 in amino acids: CASSLDGAGETQYF. CDR3 coding DNA: TGCGCCAGCAGCTTGGACGGGGCTGGGGAGACCCAGTACTTC. The rearrangement links TRBV5-1 to TRBJ2-5; perhaps D is TRBD1 or TRBD2 (5 bases each). In germline, CDR1 is SGHRS, CDR2 YFSETQ. The CDR3 is 14 amino acids. The V gene lost 0 bases and the J gene lost 5 bases, with 11 bases spanning the gap.

The rearrangement links TRBV3-1 (or the pseudogene TRBV3-2) to TRBJ1-6, with a possible D match to TRBD1 (6 bases). The CDR3 runs 16 residues. Trimming removed 3 bases at V and 10 bases at J, with 19 bases between. The germline V gene has CDR1 LGHDT and CDR2 YNNKEL (reference sequence). CDR3 protein: CASSQAGTPRGSPLHF. The CDR3 bases are TGTGCCAGCAGCCAGGCAGGGACCCCCAGGGGATCACCCCTCCACTTT.

The chain carries TRBV4-3 and TRBJ1-1, with TRBD1 matching 10 bases. Germline CDR1 and CDR2: LGHNA and YSLEER. The CDR3 loop spans 16 amino acids. V shed 1 base, J shed 1 base, and the junction held 3 bases outside the gene matches. The DNA for the CDR3 is TGCGCCAGCAGCCAAGTGTGGACAGGGGGGAACACTGAAGCTTTCTTT. This encodes CASSQVWTGGNTEAFF.

The chain is built from TRBV2 and TRBJ2-2; D not certain. The CDR3 has 16 residues. Between the trimmed V and J ends, which lost 4 bases and 2 bases, there was a span of 14 bases. Germline loops: CDR1 SNHLY, CDR2 FYNNEI. The CDR3 bases are TGTGCCAGCAGTGTTGAGGCAGCTCTAAACACCGGGGAGCTGTTTTTT. Its protein is CASSVEAALNTGELFF.

The V gene is TRBV28, the J gene TRBJ1-6; possibly TRBD1 for D (5 bases). CDR1 and CDR2 from the germline V gene are MDHEN and SYDVKM. This CDR3 has 17 amino acids. V was trimmed by 9 bases and J by 13 bases, leaving 31 bases between them. Here the CDR3 reads CASTLRDAYIIIHPLHF. CDR3 nucleotide sequence: TGTGCCAGTACCTTAAGGGACGCCTACATTATAATTCACCCCCTCCACTTT.

This clone turned up a few times. J is TRBJ2-5 and V is TRBV6-5; D may be TRBD1 (5 bases). V shed 6 bases and J shed 5 bases, with 13 bases lying between them. Germline assignment: CDR1 MNHEY and CDR2 SVGAGI. This CDR3 contains 13 residues. The CDR3 DNA reads TGTGCCAGCAGATCCAGGGTCGTGGAGACCCAGTACTTC. This translates into CASRSRVVETQYF.

The chain recombines TRBV7-9 with TRBJ2-7; D might be TRBD2 (5 bases). The CDR3 sequence is 12 residues long. Germline assignment: CDR1 SEHNR and CDR2 FQNEAQ (reference sequence). The V end was cut by 5 bases, the J end by 8 bases, with 13 bases between. CDR3 in amino acids: CASSATRGQQYF. In DNA form, the CDR3 reads TGTGCCAGCAGCGCGACCCGGGGTCAGCAGTACTTC. The variable domain in full, with the rest retrieved from reference TRBV7-9 and TRBJ2-7, is DTGVSQNPRHKITKRGQNVTFRCDPISEHNRLYWYRQTLGQGPEFLTYFQNEAQLEKSRLLSDRFSAERPKGSFSTLEIQRTEQGDSAMYLCASSATRGQQYFGPGTRLTVT.

This sequence joins TRBV2 and TRBJ2-1, with 11 bases matching TRBD2. The ends lost 6 bases at V and 5 bases at J; junction bases unmatched: 9. The germline V gene encodes CDR1 SNHLY and CDR2 FYNNEI. This CDR3 has 16 residues. The CDR3 is CASRGPIAGGNNEQFF. The CDR3 DNA is TGTGCCAGCAGGGGACCCATAGCGGGGGGGAACAATGAGCAGTTCTTC. The whole variable domain, remainder taken from reference TRBV2 and TRBJ2-1, is EPEVTQTPSHQVTQMGQEVILRCVPISNHLYFYWYRQILGQKVEFLVSFYNNEISEKSEIFDDQFSVERPDGSNFTLKIRSTKLEDSAMYFCASRGPIAGGNNEQFFGPGTRLTVL.

This clone was counted only a few times. The rearrangement uses TRBV6-6 and TRBJ1-6, with no clear D. The length of the CDR3 is 14 residues. From germline, CDR1 is MNHNY and CDR2 SVGAGI (reference sequence). The germline V and J ends were trimmed by 7 bases and 0 bases, with 7 bases remaining between them. CDR3 protein: CASISSSYNSPLHF. CDR3 sequence (DNA): TGTGCCAGCATCAGCAGCTCCTATAATTCACCCCTCCACTTT.